These T cell receptor beta chains were read from a single sample in a study of blood T cell repertoires in COVID-19. Some clones are missing from TCRdb's copy, which holds only in-frame ones; the method was immunoSEQ multiplex PCR. The table records about 100,000 clones, about 91% of them present only once. Sequenced input: peripheral blood. The receptors were gathered from a man aged 50 or older with acute or convalescent COVID-19. CDR3s include the opening cysteine and the closing phenylalanine or tryptophan. A D gene is named only where the DNA matches it firmly. The size entry is marked missing in some rows and otherwise reads once, few, many or a size class.

v_call: TRBV5-1
clone_size: -
j_call: TRBJ2-1
d_call: -
cdr3_aa: CASSLYPGEGRWNEQFF
cdr3_nt: TGCGCCAGCAGCCTCTACCCTGGAGAGGGTCGTTGGAATGAGCAGTTCTTC

v_call: TRBV15
clone_size: -
j_call: TRBJ1-4
d_call: -
cdr3_aa: CATAAGLGDKLFF
cdr3_nt: TGTGCCACCGCAGCAGGTTTGGGTGACAAACTGTTTTTT

v_call: TRBV20-1
clone_size: -
j_call: TRBJ1-2
d_call: -
cdr3_aa: CSVAMGSGYTF
cdr3_nt: TGCAGTGTCGCCATGGGCAGCGGCTACACCTTC

v_call: TRBV11-2
clone_size: once
j_call: TRBJ2-7
d_call: -
cdr3_aa: CASSLDYYEQYF
cdr3_nt: TGTGCCAGCAGCTTAGACTACTACGAGCAGTACTTC

v_call: TRBV14
clone_size: -
j_call: TRBJ2-2
d_call: TRBD1
cdr3_aa: CASKRGRNTGELFF
cdr3_nt: TGTGCCAGCAAGAGGGGGCGAAACACCGGGGAGCTGTTTTTT

v_call: TRBV4-3
clone_size: -
j_call: TRBJ2-2
d_call: TRBD1
cdr3_aa: CASSPNTGVPGELFF
cdr3_nt: TGCGCCAGCAGCCCTAATACAGGGGTCCCCGGGGAGCTGTTTTTT

v_call: TRBV5-1
clone_size: -
j_call: TRBJ1-1
d_call: TRBD1
cdr3_aa: CASSSTPGTGGAEAFF
cdr3_nt: TGCGCCAGCAGCTCAACTCCCGGGACAGGCGGCGCTGAAGCTTTCTTT

v_call: TRBV4-2
clone_size: -
j_call: TRBJ2-2
d_call: TRBD2
cdr3_aa: CASSRGTSGDSNTGELFF
cdr3_nt: TGTGCCAGCAGCCGTGGGACTAGCGGGGACTCGAACACCGGGGAGCTGTTTTTT

v_call: TRBV7-8
clone_size: -
j_call: TRBJ2-5
d_call: TRBD2
cdr3_aa: CASSLRSGVQETQYF
cdr3_nt: TGTGCCAGCAGCTTACGTAGCGGGGTTCAAGAGACCCAGTACTTC

v_call: TRBV19
clone_size: -
j_call: TRBJ1-5
d_call: TRBD1
cdr3_aa: CASGPPTGWQPQHF
cdr3_nt: TGTGCCAGTGGTCCTCCGACAGGGTGGCAGCCCCAGCATTTT

v_call: TRBV7-6
clone_size: -
j_call: TRBJ2-2
d_call: TRBD1
cdr3_aa: CASSRDRGRGELFF
cdr3_nt: TGTGCCAGCAGCAGGGACAGGGGGCGCGGGGAGCTGTTTTTT

v_call: TRBV19
clone_size: -
j_call: TRBJ2-6
d_call: -
cdr3_aa: CASSIVGSSGANVLTF
cdr3_nt: TGTGCCAGTAGTATAGTGGGCAGCTCTGGGGCCAACGTCCTGACTTTC

v_call: TRBV2
clone_size: -
j_call: TRBJ1-5
d_call: -
cdr3_aa: CATDDRNNQPQHF
cdr3_nt: TGTGCCACAGATGACAGGAACAATCAGCCCCAGCATTTT

v_call: TRBV7-2
clone_size: many
j_call: TRBJ2-1
d_call: -
cdr3_aa: CASSLAPQGRGSGNEQFF
cdr3_nt: TGTGCCAGCAGCTTAGCCCCACAGGGTAGAGGTTCAGGCAATGAGCAGTTCTTC

v_call: TRBV11-3
clone_size: -
j_call: TRBJ2-3
d_call: -
cdr3_aa: CASSLVGRAFGLADTQYF
cdr3_nt: TGTGCCAGCAGCTTAGTGGGCAGGGCTTTTGGGCTAGCAGATACGCAGTATTTT

v_call: TRBV13
clone_size: -
j_call: TRBJ1-3
d_call: TRBD1
cdr3_aa: CASSRDRGRNTIYF
cdr3_nt: TGTGCCAGCAGTCGAGACAGGGGAAGAAACACCATATATTTT

v_call: TRBV19
clone_size: -
j_call: TRBJ2-5
d_call: -
cdr3_aa: CASSPGHNQETQYF
cdr3_nt: TGTGCCAGTAGCCCGGGACACAACCAAGAGACCCAGTACTTC

v_call: TRBV15
clone_size: once
j_call: TRBJ1-6
d_call: TRBD1
cdr3_aa: CATSRGRTGANSPLHF
cdr3_nt: TGTGCCACCAGCAGGGGGAGGACAGGGGCTAATTCACCCCTCCACTTT

v_call: TRBV27
clone_size: few
j_call: TRBJ1-6
d_call: -
cdr3_aa: CASSGTLTNSPLHF
cdr3_nt: TGTGCCAGCAGTGGGACACTAACTAATTCACCCCTCCACTTT

v_call: TRBV10-3
clone_size: -
j_call: TRBJ2-5
d_call: -
cdr3_aa: CAISESNSYLQETQYF
cdr3_nt: TGTGCCATCAGTGAGTCGAACAGTTACCTCCAAGAGACCCAGTACTTC

v_call: TRBV7-2
clone_size: -
j_call: TRBJ2-1
d_call: TRBD1
cdr3_aa: CASSDGQAYNEQFF
cdr3_nt: TGTGCCAGCAGCGACGGACAGGCCTACAATGAGCAGTTCTTC

v_call: TRBV25-1
clone_size: -
j_call: TRBJ1-1
d_call: -
cdr3_aa: CASMPAGGVNTEAFF
cdr3_nt: TGTGCCAGCATGCCTGCGGGGGGAGTTAACACTGAAGCTTTCTTT

v_call: TRBV27
clone_size: once
j_call: TRBJ1-2
d_call: -
cdr3_aa: CASSFNGVQSSYTF
cdr3_nt: TGTGCCAGCAGTTTTAACGGGGTTCAGTCAAGCTACACCTTC

v_call: TRBV12-5
clone_size: -
j_call: TRBJ2-5
d_call: TRBD2
cdr3_aa: CASGLYTSGGSRETQYF
cdr3_nt: TGTGCTAGTGGTTTGTATACTAGCGGGGGGTCTAGGGAGACCCAGTACTTC

v_call: TRBV9
clone_size: -
j_call: TRBJ2-7
d_call: -
cdr3_aa: CARDIPYEQYF
cdr3_nt: TGTGCCAGAGACATTCCCTACGAGCAGTACTTC

v_call: TRBV6-5
clone_size: -
j_call: TRBJ2-1
d_call: -
cdr3_aa: CASSYSGQGEQFF
cdr3_nt: TGTGCCAGCAGTTACTCGGGTCAGGGGGAGCAGTTCTTC

v_call: TRBV5-6
clone_size: once
j_call: TRBJ2-1
d_call: TRBD1
cdr3_aa: CASSLGQGFGNEQFF
cdr3_nt: TGTGCCAGCAGCTTGGGACAGGGGTTCGGCAATGAGCAGTTCTTC